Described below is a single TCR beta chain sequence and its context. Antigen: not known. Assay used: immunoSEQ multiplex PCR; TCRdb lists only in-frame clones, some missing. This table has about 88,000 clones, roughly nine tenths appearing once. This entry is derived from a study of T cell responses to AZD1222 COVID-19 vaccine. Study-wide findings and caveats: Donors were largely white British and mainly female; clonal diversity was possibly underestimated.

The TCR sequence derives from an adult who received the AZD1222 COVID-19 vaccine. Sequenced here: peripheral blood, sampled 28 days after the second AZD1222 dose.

This chain's CDR3 is CASSPRGDKIYNSPLHF. The CDR3 nucleotides read TGTGCCAGCAGTCCCCGGGGGGACAAAATCTATAATTCACCCCTCCACTTT. The chain joins TRBV27 to TRBJ1-6, with D tentatively TRBD1 (6 bases). V was pared by 5 bases and J by 3 bases, with 17 bases between. This CDR3 spans 17 amino acids. Germline CDR1 and CDR2: MNHEY and SMNVEV (reference sequence).